The 16 T cell receptor beta chains reported below all come from one sample, sequenced in a study of chemoradiotherapy in HPV16-positive cancers. Only in-frame clones appear in the TCRdb table, and some are missing; sequencing was by immunoSEQ multiplex PCR. The data show some 70,000 clones, about nine tenths seen once. The sample was blood, taken from a patient who underwent chemoradiotherapy. These TCRs come from a human donor with HPV-associated anogenital cancer.

The chain employs TRBV10-3 and TRBJ2-7; 11 positions agree with TRBD2. Germline V gene data show CDR1 as ENHRY and CDR2 as SYGVKD. V gave up 0 bases and J gave up 3 bases; unmatched junction bases: 4. CDR3 length equals 16 residues. The DNA of the CDR3 is TGTGCCATCAGTGAGTCTTCCGGGACTAGCGGCTACGAGCAGTACTTC. As protein: CAISESSGTSGYEQYF.

V is TRBV11-2 and J is TRBJ2-1; D might be TRBD2 (5 bases). The V end lost 5 bases, the J end lost 0 bases, and 14 bases lay between the germline ends. The CDR3 spans 16 residues. Germline values: CDR1 SGHAT, CDR2 FQNNGV. As DNA, the CDR3 is TGTGCCAGCAGCAGCAAGGTTGGACTCTCCTACAATGAGCAGTTCTTC. It codes for CASSSKVGLSYNEQFF. Drawing the rest from reference TRBV11-2 and TRBJ2-1, the complete variable domain is EAGVAQSPRYKIIEKRQSVAFWCNPISGHATLYWYQQILGQGPKLLIQFQNNGVVDDSQLPKDRFSAERLKGVDSTLKIQPAKLEDSAVYLCASSSKVGLSYNEQFFGPGTRLTVL.

The chain employs TRBV28 and TRBJ1-5; a weak D match, TRBD1 (6 bases). CDR1 is MDHEN and CDR2 is SYDVKM in the germline V gene. V shed 5 bases and J shed 4 bases, with 15 bases lying between them. This CDR3 has 15 residues. The CDR3 coding sequence is TGTGCCAGCAGTCCCCCCTTAGGGGGAAATCAGCCCCAGCATTTT. Its translation: CASSPPLGGNQPQHF.

The chain uses TRBV23-1 and TRBJ2-1, with TRBD1 as a possible D gene (6 bases). TRBV23-1 is flagged as an ORF with uncertain function. V gave up 2 bases and J gave up 7 bases, with 6 bases separating them. There are 12 residues in the CDR3. The CDR3 DNA reads as TGCGCCAGCAGTCAACAGGGGAATGAGCAGTTCTTC. It codes for CASSQQGNEQFF.

The chain is built from TRBV30 and TRBJ1-1, with D possibly being TRBD1 (5 bases). Trimming removed 5 bases at V and 0 bases at J, with 13 bases between. The V gene's germline CDR1 is GTSNPN and CDR2 SVGIG (reference sequence). The CDR3 runs 14 residues. The CDR3 reads CAWSDMHMNTEAFF. As DNA, the CDR3 is TGTGCCTGGTCGGACATGCACATGAACACTGAAGCTTTCTTT.

This clone was counted once. The V call is TRBV6-5, the J call TRBJ2-2; D assignment may be TRBD1 or TRBD2 (5 bases each). V was cut by 11 bases and J by 4 bases, with 17 bases left in between. Germline assignment: CDR1 MNHEY and CDR2 SVGAGI. This CDR3 has 14 residues. The chain's CDR3 is CAVYSGTTTGELFF. The CDR3 nucleotides are TGTGCCGTCTATTCCGGGACCACCACCGGGGAGCTGTTTTTT.

The chain has TRBV5-6 and TRBJ2-2; the match to TRBD1 covers 7 bases. The V gene's germline CDR1 is SGHDT and CDR2 YYEEEE. V was pared by 3 bases and J by 2 bases, with 7 bases of the junction left unmatched. The CDR3 runs to 16 residues. The chain's CDR3 is CASSSTGDINTGELFF. In DNA, the CDR3 is TGTGCCAGCAGCTCAACAGGGGACATAAACACCGGGGAGCTGTTTTTT.

This clone was observed a single time. At one boundary the junction diverges from the germline segment, which might be a read error. V and J are TRBV28 and TRBJ2-5; 7 bases line up with TRBD2. Germline lookup yields CDR1 MDHEN and CDR2 SYDVKM. CDR3 length: 14 residues. CDR3 residues: CASNLAGNQETQYF. CDR3 bases: TGTGCCAGCAATTTAGCGGGCAACCAAGAGACCCAGTACTTC.

The chain combines TRBV5-4 with TRBJ1-1; D gene unclear. Deletions cut 9 bases from V and 1 base from J, with 16 bases between. Germline V gene data show CDR1 as SGHNT and CDR2 as YYREEE (reference sequence). The CDR3 has 14 residues. The CDR3 region is CATDTSGSNTEAFF. The DNA of the CDR3 is TGTGCCACCGACACGTCGGGGTCGAACACTGAAGCTTTCTTT.

V gene TRBV7-3 combines with J gene TRBJ2-5; D is perhaps TRBD2 (6 bases). CDR3 length: 14 residues. The ends were cut back, 1 base at V and 7 bases at J, with 13 bases in the middle. Germline CDR1 reads SGHTA; CDR2 reads FQGTGA. The CDR3: CASSLNGGPGTQYF. CDR3 DNA sequence: TGTGCCAGCAGCTTAAACGGGGGACCCGGGACCCAGTACTTC.

The chain links TRBV7-9 to TRBJ1-1; D might be TRBD1 (5 bases). Trimming removed 1 base from V and 5 bases from J, with 11 bases in between. This CDR3 spans 14 amino acids. Germline V gene lookup returns CDR1 SEHNR and CDR2 FQNEAQ (reference sequence). CDR3: CASSLGGVGTEAFF. The CDR3 DNA reads TGTGCCAGCAGCTTAGGAGGGGTCGGGACTGAAGCTTTCTTT. Filled out from reference TRBV7-9 and TRBJ1-1, the complete variable domain reads DTGVSQNPRHKITKRGQNVTFRCDPISEHNRLYWYRQTLGQGPEFLTYFQNEAQLEKSRLLSDRFSAERPKGSFSTLEIQRTEQGDSAMYLCASSLGGVGTEAFFGQGTRLTVV.

This rearrangement joins TRBV7-9 to TRBJ1-1; D gene unclear. The V gene's germline CDR1 is SEHNR and CDR2 FQNEAQ (reference sequence). This CDR3 is built from 14 residues. V gave up 1 base and J gave up 6 bases, with 12 bases separating them. The chain's CDR3 is CASSLDRAIAEAFF. CDR3 DNA sequence: TGTGCCAGCAGCTTAGATCGGGCGATCGCTGAAGCTTTCTTT. Full variable domain (outside the CDR3, taken from reference TRBV7-9 and TRBJ1-1): DTGVSQNPRHKITKRGQNVTFRCDPISEHNRLYWYRQTLGQGPEFLTYFQNEAQLEKSRLLSDRFSAERPKGSFSTLEIQRTEQGDSAMYLCASSLDRAIAEAFFGQGTRLTVV.

V and J are TRBV4-2 and TRBJ2-3; D not resolved. This CDR3 is built from 11 residues. The germline V gene has CDR1 LGHNA and CDR2 YNFKEQ. The V gene lost 6 bases and the J gene lost 5 bases, with 6 bases spanning the gap. This CDR3 reads CASRGGDTQYF. The CDR3 DNA is TGTGCCAGCAGGGGTGGAGATACGCAGTATTTT.

The J gene is TRBJ1-5, the V gene TRBV4-2; no clear D. Looked up from germline, CDR1 is LGHNA and CDR2 is YNFKEQ. Trimming removed 0 bases from V and 1 base from J, with 7 bases in between. This CDR3 spans 15 amino acids. This CDR3 is CASSQDPASNQPQHF. The CDR3 DNA follows: TGTGCCAGCAGCCAAGACCCGGCGAGCAATCAGCCCCAGCATTTT.

The rearrangement uses TRBV28 and TRBJ2-7, with 10 bases lining up with TRBD1. The CDR3 loop spans 15 amino acids. The germline V gene has CDR1 MDHEN and CDR2 SYDVKM. With 5 bases clipped from V and 2 bases from J, the junction kept 6 bases outside the gene matches. Here the CDR3 DNA reads TGTGCCAGCAGTCCCTGGACAGGGGGTACCTACGAGCAGTACTTC. Translation gives CASSPWTGGTYEQYF.

The V call is TRBV5-6, the J call TRBJ2-3; D remains unclear. With 4 bases removed from V and 0 bases from J, the gap between germline ends came to 12 bases. Per the germline V gene, CDR1 is SGHDT and CDR2 is YYEEEE. CDR3 length: 15 residues. CDR3 sequence: CASSPFLSSTDTQYF. DNA of the CDR3: TGTGCCAGCAGCCCCTTCCTGTCTAGCACAGATACGCAGTATTTT.